This T cell receptor beta chain was captured in a study of kidney transplant recipient with SARS-CoV-2 infection. J was trimmed by 1 base and V by 0 bases; bases with no gene match: 5. This CDR3 spans 16 amino acids. Germline CDR1 reads SGDLS; CDR2 reads YYNGEE. TCRdb analysed the reads with MiXCR anew, one entry per CDR3 protein. The table records about 240,000 distinct CDR3 sequences, 25% to 30% of them present only once. This clonotype was observed many times. The sequence derives from a male patient aged 30 to 40 who had COVID-19 and was a kidney transplant recipient. Some T cells could come from the graft donor. V and J are TRBV9 and TRBJ1-1, with 8 bases aligning to TRBD1. Sequenced material: a blood sample, taken at baseline and on roughly day 120 from a kidney transplant recipient. The CDR3 coding sequence is TGTGCCAGCAGCGTAGGGACAGGGATAGGGAACACTGAAGCTTTCTTT. Its translation: CASSVGTGIGNTEAFF.